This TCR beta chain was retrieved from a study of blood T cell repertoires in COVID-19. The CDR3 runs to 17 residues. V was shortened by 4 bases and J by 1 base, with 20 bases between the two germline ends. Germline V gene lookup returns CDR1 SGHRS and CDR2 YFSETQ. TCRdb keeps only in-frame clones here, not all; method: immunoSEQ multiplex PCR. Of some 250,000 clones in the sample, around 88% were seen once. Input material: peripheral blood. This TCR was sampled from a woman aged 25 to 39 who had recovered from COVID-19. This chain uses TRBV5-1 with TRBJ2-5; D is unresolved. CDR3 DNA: TGCGCCAGCAGCCGCAGACTTAATGCCGGCCTCCAAGAGACCCAGTACTTC. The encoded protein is CASSRRLNAGLQETQYF.